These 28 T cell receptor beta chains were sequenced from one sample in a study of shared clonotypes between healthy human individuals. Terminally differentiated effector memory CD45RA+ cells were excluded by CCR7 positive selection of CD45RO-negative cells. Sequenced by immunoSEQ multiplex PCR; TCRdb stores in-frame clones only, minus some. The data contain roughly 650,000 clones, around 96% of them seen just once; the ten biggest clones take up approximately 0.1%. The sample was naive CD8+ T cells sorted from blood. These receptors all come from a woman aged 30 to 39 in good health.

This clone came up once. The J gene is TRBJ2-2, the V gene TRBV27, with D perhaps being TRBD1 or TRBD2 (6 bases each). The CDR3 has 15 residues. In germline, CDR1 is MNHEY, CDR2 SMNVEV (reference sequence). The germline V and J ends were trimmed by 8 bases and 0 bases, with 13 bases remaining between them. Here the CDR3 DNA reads TGTGCCAGCGCCGGGGGCGCGGCGAACACCGGGGAGCTGTTTTTT. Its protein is CASAGGAANTGELFF.

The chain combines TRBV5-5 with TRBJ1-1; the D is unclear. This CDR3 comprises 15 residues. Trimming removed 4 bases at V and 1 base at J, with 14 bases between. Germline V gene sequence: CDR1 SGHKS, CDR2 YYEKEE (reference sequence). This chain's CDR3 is CASSLRGSGNTEAFF. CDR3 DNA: TGTGCCAGCAGCCTCCGAGGTTCGGGGAACACTGAAGCTTTCTTT.

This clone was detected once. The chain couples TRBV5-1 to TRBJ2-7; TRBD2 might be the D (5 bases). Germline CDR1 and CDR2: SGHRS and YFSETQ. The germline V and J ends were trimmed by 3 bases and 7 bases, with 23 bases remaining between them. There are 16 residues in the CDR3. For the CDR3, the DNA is TGCGCCAGCAGCTGGAACCCGGACTCCCCCCTGCATGAGCAGTACTTC. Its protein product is CASSWNPDSPLHEQYF.

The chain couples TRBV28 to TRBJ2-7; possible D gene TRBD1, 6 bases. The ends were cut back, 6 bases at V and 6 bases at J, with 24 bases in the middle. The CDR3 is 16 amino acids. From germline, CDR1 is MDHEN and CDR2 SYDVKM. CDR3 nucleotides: TGTGCCAGCAGAACTCCCTACAGGGAAGGCTTATTCGAGCAGTACTTC. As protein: CASRTPYREGLFEQYF. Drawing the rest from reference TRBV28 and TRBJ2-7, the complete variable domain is DVKVTQSSRYLVKRTGEKVFLECVQDMDHENMFWYRQDPGLGLRLIYFSYDVKMKEKGDIPEGYSVSREKKERFSLILESASTNQTSMYLCASRTPYREGLFEQYFGPGTRLTVT.

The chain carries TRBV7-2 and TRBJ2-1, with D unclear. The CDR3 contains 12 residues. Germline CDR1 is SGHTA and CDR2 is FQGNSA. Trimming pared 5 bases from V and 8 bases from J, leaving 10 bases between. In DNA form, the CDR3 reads TGTGCCAGCAGCACCCTTACAGATGAGCAGTTCTTC. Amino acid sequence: CASSTLTDEQFF.

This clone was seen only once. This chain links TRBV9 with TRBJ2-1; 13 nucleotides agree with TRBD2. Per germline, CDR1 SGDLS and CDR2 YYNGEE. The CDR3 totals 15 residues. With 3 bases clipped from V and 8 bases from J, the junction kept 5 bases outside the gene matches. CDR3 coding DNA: TGTGCCAGCAGCGCCGGGACTAGCGGGATCTATGAGCAGTTCTTC. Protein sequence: CASSAGTSGIYEQFF.

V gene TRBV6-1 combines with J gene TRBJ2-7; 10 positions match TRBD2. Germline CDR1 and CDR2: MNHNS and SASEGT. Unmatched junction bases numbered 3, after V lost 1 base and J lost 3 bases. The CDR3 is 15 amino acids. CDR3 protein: CASSEGLAGIYEQYF. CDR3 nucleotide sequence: TGTGCCAGCAGTGAAGGACTAGCGGGTATCTACGAGCAGTACTTC.

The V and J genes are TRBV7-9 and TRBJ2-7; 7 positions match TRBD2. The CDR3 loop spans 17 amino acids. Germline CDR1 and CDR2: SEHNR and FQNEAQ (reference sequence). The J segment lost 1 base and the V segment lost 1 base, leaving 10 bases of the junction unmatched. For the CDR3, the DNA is TGTGCCAGCAGCTTAGAATTGGTGGCTAGCGGATCCTACGAGCAGTACTTC. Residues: CASSLELVASGSYEQYF.

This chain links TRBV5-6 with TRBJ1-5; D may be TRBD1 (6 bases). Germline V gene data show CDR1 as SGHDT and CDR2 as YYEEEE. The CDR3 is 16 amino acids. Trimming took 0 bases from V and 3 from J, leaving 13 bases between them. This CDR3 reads CASSLAGALPNQPQHF. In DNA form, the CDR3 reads TGTGCCAGCAGCTTGGCGGGGGCCCTCCCCAATCAGCCCCAGCATTTT.

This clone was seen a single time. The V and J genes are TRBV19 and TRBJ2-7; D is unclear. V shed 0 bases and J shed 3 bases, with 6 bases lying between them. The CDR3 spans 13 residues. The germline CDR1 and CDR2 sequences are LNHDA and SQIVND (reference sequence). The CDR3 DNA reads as TGTGCCAGTAGTATAGACAGCAACTACGAGCAGTACTTC. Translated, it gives CASSIDSNYEQYF.

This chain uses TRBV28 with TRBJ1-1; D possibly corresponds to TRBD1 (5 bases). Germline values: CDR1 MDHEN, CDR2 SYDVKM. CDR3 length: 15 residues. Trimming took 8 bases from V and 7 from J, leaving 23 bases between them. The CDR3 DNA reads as TGTGCCAGCGCTTCTTATCGGCAGGGAGAAAGTGAAGCTTTCTTT. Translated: CASASYRQGESEAFF.

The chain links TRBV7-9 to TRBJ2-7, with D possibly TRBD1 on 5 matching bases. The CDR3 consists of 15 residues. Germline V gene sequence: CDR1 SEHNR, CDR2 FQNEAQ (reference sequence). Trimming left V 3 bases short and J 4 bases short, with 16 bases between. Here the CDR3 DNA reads TGTGCCAGCAGCTTGGTTCAGGGAACATATTACGAGCAGTACTTC. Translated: CASSLVQGTYYEQYF. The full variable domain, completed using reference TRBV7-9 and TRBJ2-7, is DTGVSQNPRHKITKRGQNVTFRCDPISEHNRLYWYRQTLGQGPEFLTYFQNEAQLEKSRLLSDRFSAERPKGSFSTLEIQRTEQGDSAMYLCASSLVQGTYYEQYFGPGTRLTVT.

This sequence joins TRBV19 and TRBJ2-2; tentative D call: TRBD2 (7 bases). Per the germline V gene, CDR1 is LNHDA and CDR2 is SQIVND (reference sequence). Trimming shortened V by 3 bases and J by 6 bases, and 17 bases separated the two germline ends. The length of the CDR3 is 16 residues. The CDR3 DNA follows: TGTGCCAGTAGTATTGGGGGCCTAGCGGCCCCCGGGGAGCTGTTTTTT. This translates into CASSIGGLAAPGELFF. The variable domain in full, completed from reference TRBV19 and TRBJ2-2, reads DGGITQSPKYLFRKEGQNVTLSCEQNLNHDAMYWYRQDPGQGLRLIYYSQIVNDFQKGDIAEGYSVSREKKESFPLTVTSAQKNPTAFYLCASSIGGLAAPGELFFGEGSRLTVL.

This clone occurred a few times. The CDR3 bases are TGTGCCAGCCTTGGACGGGGCCTCTTCCGGTACTTC. This sequence encodes CASLGRGLFRYF. The chain has TRBV14 and TRBJ2-7; D tentatively reads TRBD1 or TRBD2 (5 bases each). CDR1 and CDR2 from the germline V gene are SGHDN and FVKESK. Trimming removed 8 bases from V and 12 bases from J, with 20 bases in between. The CDR3 is made up of 12 amino acids.

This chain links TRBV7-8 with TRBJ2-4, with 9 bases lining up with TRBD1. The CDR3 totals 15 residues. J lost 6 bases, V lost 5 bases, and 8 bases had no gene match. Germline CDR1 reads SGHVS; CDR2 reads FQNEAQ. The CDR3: CASSKEQGAGNIQYF. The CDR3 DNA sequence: TGTGCCAGCAGCAAAGAACAGGGGGCAGGAAACATTCAGTACTTC.

The CDR3, as DNA: TGTGCCAGCAGTGAGGGACAGCTCCACTACGAGCAGTACTTC. Amino acid sequence: CASSEGQLHYEQYF. This chain joins TRBV6-6 and TRBJ2-7; 7 bases map to TRBD1. The length of the CDR3 is 14 residues. Germline CDR1 is MNHNY and CDR2 is SVGAGI (reference sequence). The junction had 7 bases not matched to a gene; V was cut back by 5 bases and J by 3 bases.

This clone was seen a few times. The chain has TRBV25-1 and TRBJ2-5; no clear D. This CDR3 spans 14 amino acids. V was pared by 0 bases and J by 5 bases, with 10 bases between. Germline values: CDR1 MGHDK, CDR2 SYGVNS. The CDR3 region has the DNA TGTGCCAGCAGTGAATATCCAGTAGGCGAGACCCAGTACTTC. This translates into CASSEYPVGETQYF.

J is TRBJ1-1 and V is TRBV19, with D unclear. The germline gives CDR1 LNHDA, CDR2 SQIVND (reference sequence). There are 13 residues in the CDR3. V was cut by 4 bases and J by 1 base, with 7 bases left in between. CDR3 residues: CASSTRGNTEAFF. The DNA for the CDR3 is TGTGCCAGTAGTACCCGGGGGAACACTGAAGCTTTCTTT.

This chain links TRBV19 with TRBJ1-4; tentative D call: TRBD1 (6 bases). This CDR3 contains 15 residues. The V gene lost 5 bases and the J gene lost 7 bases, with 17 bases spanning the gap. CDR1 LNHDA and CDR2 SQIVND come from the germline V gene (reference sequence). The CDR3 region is CASSSEGGVREKLFF. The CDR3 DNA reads TGTGCCAGTAGTTCCGAGGGGGGGGTACGTGAAAAACTGTTTTTT.

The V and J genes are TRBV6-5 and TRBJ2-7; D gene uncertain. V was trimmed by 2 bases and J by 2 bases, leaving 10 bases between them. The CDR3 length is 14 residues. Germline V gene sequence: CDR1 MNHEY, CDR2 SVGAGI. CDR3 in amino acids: CASSYEQDAYEQYF. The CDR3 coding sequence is TGTGCCAGCAGTTACGAGCAGGACGCCTACGAGCAGTACTTC.

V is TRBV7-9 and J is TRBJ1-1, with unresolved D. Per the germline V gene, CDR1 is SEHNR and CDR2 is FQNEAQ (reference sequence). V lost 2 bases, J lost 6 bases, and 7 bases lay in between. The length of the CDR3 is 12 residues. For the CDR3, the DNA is TGTGCCAGCAGCTTATACGCGTCTGAAGCTTTCTTT. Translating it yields CASSLYASEAFF.

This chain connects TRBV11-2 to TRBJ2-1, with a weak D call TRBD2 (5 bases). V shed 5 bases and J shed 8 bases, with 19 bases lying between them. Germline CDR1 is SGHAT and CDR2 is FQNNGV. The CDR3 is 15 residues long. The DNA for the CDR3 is TGTGCCAGCAGCCTGACCATAAGACTATCTCATGAGCAGTTCTTC. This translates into CASSLTIRLSHEQFF.

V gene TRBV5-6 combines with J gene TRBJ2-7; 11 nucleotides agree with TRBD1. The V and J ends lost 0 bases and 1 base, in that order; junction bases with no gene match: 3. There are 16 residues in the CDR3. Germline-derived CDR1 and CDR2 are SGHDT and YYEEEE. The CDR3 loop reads CASSLEGTGGSYEQYF. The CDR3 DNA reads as TGTGCCAGCAGCTTGGAGGGGACAGGGGGGTCCTACGAGCAGTACTTC.

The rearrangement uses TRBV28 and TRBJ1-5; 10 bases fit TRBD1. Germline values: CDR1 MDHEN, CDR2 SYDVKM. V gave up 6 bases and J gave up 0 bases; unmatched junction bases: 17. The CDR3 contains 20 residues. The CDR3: CASSRAGGTGAVYSNQPQHF. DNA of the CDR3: TGTGCCAGCAGCCGTGCGGGGGGGACAGGGGCCGTCTATAGCAATCAGCCCCAGCATTTT.

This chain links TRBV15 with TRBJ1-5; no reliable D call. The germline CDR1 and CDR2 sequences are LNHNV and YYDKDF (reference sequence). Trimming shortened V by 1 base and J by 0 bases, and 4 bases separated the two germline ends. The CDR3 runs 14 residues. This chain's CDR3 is CATSRVNSNQPQHF. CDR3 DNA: TGTGCCACCAGCAGAGTTAATAGCAATCAGCCCCAGCATTTT.

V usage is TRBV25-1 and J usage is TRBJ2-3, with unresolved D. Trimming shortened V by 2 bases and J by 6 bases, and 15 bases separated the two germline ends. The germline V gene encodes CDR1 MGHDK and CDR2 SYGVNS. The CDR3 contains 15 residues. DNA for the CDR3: TGTGCCAGCAGTGAACGGCTACCGATACCGGATACGCAGTATTTT. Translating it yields CASSERLPIPDTQYF.

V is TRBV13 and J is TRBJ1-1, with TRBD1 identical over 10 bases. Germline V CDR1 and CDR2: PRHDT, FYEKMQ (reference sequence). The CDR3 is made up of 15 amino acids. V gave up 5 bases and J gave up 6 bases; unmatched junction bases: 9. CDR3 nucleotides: TGTGCCAGCAGCGGTACAGACAGGGGGCCTTCTGAAGCTTTCTTT. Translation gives CASSGTDRGPSEAFF.

The CDR3 region is CASSPKGRKYTGELFF. CDR3 bases: TGTGCCAGCAGCCCCAAGGGCAGGAAATACACCGGGGAGCTGTTTTTT. V is TRBV9 and J is TRBJ2-2; D is unclear. The CDR3 totals 16 residues. V was trimmed by 4 bases and J by 3 bases, leaving 16 bases between them. The germline gives CDR1 SGDLS, CDR2 YYNGEE. Complete variable domain (other parts from reference TRBV9 and TRBJ2-2): DSGVTQTPKHLITATGQRVTLRCSPRSGDLSVYWYQQSLDQGLQFLIQYYNGEERAKGNILERFSAQQFPDLHSELNLSSLELGDSALYFCASSPKGRKYTGELFFGEGSRLTVL.